The TCR beta chain described here comes from a study of cytomegalovirus exposure and HLA in healthy donors. Across the whole study: Among the 398 genotyped donors, more than 70% were placed in the Caucasian-associated ancestry cluster. Whole-study results and caveats: A further, later analysis showed that HLA-associated TCR beta chains (compared with equally common others) were more clonally expanded.

Trimming took 2 bases from V and 0 from J, leaving 7 bases between them. Per germline, CDR1 GTSNPN and CDR2 SVGIG (reference sequence). The CDR3 length is 13 residues. With 60 Vbeta and 13 Jbeta primers, the PCR was carried out. Clones were read by immunoSEQ multiplex PCR, and TCRdb kept only the in-frame ones, dropping some. This table holds roughly 120,000 clones, roughly 80% found once. As to this clone: Its antigen remains unidentified.

This chain connects TRBV30 to TRBJ2-5; TRBD2 is a possible D gene (5 bases). Sequenced: PBMCs. The source of this sequence is a male donor in good health and CMV-seropositive. DNA of the CDR3: TGTGCCTGGAGTACTAGTTACCAAGAGACCCAGTACTTC. Translating it yields CAWSTSYQETQYF.